The rows below give T cell receptor beta chains drawn from one sample of a study of shared clonotypes between healthy human individuals. Clones were sequenced by immunoSEQ multiplex PCR, and TCRdb holds only the in-frame ones, with some missing. The table shows 2 million to 3 million clones, with more than 85% occurring only once. The sample taken for sequencing was naive CD4+ T cells from PBMCs. These receptors originate from a man between 18 and 35 years old in good health. Some clones in this sample may be carry-over from other donors' samples. CDR3s include the opening cysteine and the closing phenylalanine or tryptophan. A D gene is named only where the DNA matches it firmly. Not all rows give a size; the values are once, few, many and, for expanded clones, a class.

v_call	cdr3_length	d_call	j_call	clone_size	cdr3_aa	cdr3_nt
TRBV27	14	NA	TRBJ1-2	NA	CASSLFEGGYGYTF	TGTGCCAGCAGTTTATTTGAGGGTGGCTATGGCTACACCTTC
TRBV2	16	TRBD1	TRBJ1-1	NA	CASSRTGREGGTEAFF	TGTGCCAGCAGCCGGACAGGGCGCGAGGGAGGCACTGAAGCTTTCTTT
TRBV19	14	NA	TRBJ1-5	NA	CASSTMTANQPQHF	TGTGCCAGTAGTACCATGACTGCTAATCAGCCCCAGCATTTT
TRBV29-1	12	NA	TRBJ2-7	NA	CSVRWGKYEQYF	TGCAGCGTCAGGTGGGGAAAGTACGAGCAGTACTTC
TRBV7-2	12	NA	TRBJ1-5	NA	CASSLFNQPQHF	TGTGCCAGCAGCTTATTTAATCAGCCCCAGCATTTT
TRBV7-3	13	TRBD1	TRBJ2-7	once	CASSVDRGEEQYF	TGTGCCAGCAGCGTGGACAGGGGAGAAGAGCAGTACTTC
TRBV6-1	15	NA	TRBJ1-5	NA	CASAPLTMSNQPQHF	TGTGCCAGCGCCCCCCTTACAATGAGCAATCAGCCCCAGCATTTT
TRBV19	15	TRBD1	TRBJ1-1	NA	CASSISDRKNTEAFF	TGTGCCAGTAGTATTTCGGACAGGAAGAACACTGAAGCTTTCTTT
TRBV5-1	15	TRBD1	TRBJ1-4	NA	CASSSTGGNHEKLFF	TGCGCCAGCAGTTCAACAGGGGGAAATCATGAAAAACTGTTTTTT
TRBV7-8	14	NA	TRBJ2-7	NA	CASSLASGVHEQYF	TGTGCCAGCAGCTTAGCGTCGGGTGTCCACGAGCAGTACTTC
TRBV6-1	13	NA	TRBJ1-5	once	CASSVVDNQPQHF	TGTGCCAGCAGTGTGGTCGACAATCAGCCCCAGCATTTT
TRBV30	14	NA	TRBJ2-3	NA	CAWSPPGFGDTQYF	TGTGCCTGGAGTCCCCCCGGGTTTGGGGATACGCAGTATTTT
TRBV7-2	17	NA	TRBJ2-5	NA	CASSLLGLAQPWETQYF	TGTGCCAGCAGCTTACTCGGCCTAGCGCAGCCGTGGGAGACCCAGTACTTC
TRBV9	17	TRBD1	TRBJ1-1	NA	CASSATRQGPMNTEAFF	TGTGCCAGCAGCGCCACAAGACAGGGCCCTATGAACACTGAAGCTTTCTTT
TRBV5-1	13	NA	TRBJ1-4	NA	CASSLQGSEKLFF	TGCGCCAGCAGCTTGCAGGGTTCTGAAAAACTGTTTTTT
TRBV30	13	NA	TRBJ1-5	once	CAWARGLNQPQHF	TGTGCCTGGGCGAGGGGCCTGAATCAGCCCCAGCATTTT
TRBV6-5	13	NA	TRBJ2-2	NA	CASRQGAVGELFF	TGTGCCAGCAGACAGGGCGCGGTTGGGGAGCTGTTTTTT